This entry lists 11 T cell receptor beta chains sequenced from one sample in a study of response to subunit inactivated influenza vaccine (dated by TCRdb to the late 2010s). Library preparation used RT-PCR. Sequenced using an Illumina HiSeq 2500. The public reads were reprocessed in TCRdb via fastp at Q25 and MiXCR, keeping in-frame beta chains. When rows share a CDR3 protein, they turn into one entry using the most common DNA and genes. The sample has about 520,000 distinct CDR3 sequences on record, roughly 25% of them singletons. 1.5% to 2% of the sample comes from the top ten. The sample here was CD4+ T cells sorted from PBMCs, taken more than 4 days after vaccination. The receptors derive from a man between 45 and 60 years old who received an inactivated influenza vaccine. Donor details come from another sample of the same person, matched by shared clones.

This clonotype was detected a few times. The chain joins TRBV12-3 or TRBV12-4 to TRBJ1-2, with a weak D call TRBD1 (5 bases). V shed 7 bases and J shed 2 bases, with 29 bases lying between them. The CDR3 has 19 residues. The CDR3 DNA sequence: TGTGCCAGCAAGAGAGGGGCGCTTGGAGTCCCGTCGCCAAACTATGGCTACACCTTC. This encodes CASKRGALGVPSPNYGYTF.

This clonotype was observed a few times. The chain is built from TRBV28 and TRBJ2-2; D unclear. This CDR3 contains 12 residues. Germline CDR1 and CDR2: MDHEN and SYDVKM. The ends were cut back, 5 bases at V and 8 bases at J, with 9 bases in the middle. CDR3: CASSPNGGELFF. The CDR3 DNA reads TGTGCCAGCAGTCCGAATGGTGGGGAGCTGTTTTTT.

The gene calls are TRBV7-8 and TRBJ2-7; TRBD2 matches at 10 bases. This CDR3 spans 16 amino acids. CDR1 and CDR2 from the germline V gene are SGHVS and FQNEAQ. Trimming at V came to 2 bases and at J to 2 bases, leaving 6 bases not matched to a gene. The CDR3 here is CASSLNPGLAAYEQYF. The CDR3 DNA sequence: TGTGCCAGCAGCTTAAACCCCGGACTAGCGGCCTACGAGCAGTACTTC.

This clonotype was observed a handful of times. DNA for the CDR3: TGTGCCAGCAGCCAAGAGGTAAACGGCGGGGAGCTGTTTTTT. It specifies CASSQEVNGGELFF. The chain employs TRBV4-2 and TRBJ2-2; D is undetermined. The CDR3 contains 14 residues. Germline values: CDR1 LGHNA, CDR2 YNFKEQ. V lost 0 bases and J 7 bases, leaving 9 bases between the germline ends.

The table lists this clonotype with a few counts. The chain is built from TRBV10-3 and TRBJ1-5, with D possibly TRBD1 on 6 matching bases. This CDR3 has 13 amino acids. V was trimmed by 7 bases and J by 5 bases, leaving 12 bases between them. Germline CDR1 ENHRY, CDR2 SYGVKD. As DNA, the CDR3 is TGTGCCATCAATCGGGGGCCGGATCAGCCCCAGCATTTT. It specifies CAINRGPDQPQHF.

V is TRBV4-3 and J is TRBJ1-2, with 11 bases identical to TRBD1. Germline CDR1 reads LGHNA; CDR2 reads YSLEER. The CDR3 loop spans 15 amino acids. With 2 bases clipped from V and 7 bases from J, the junction kept 6 bases outside the gene matches. CDR3 DNA: TGCGCCAGCAGCCAAAGGACAGGGGGCTACGGTGGCTACACCTTC. Its translation is CASSQRTGGYGGYTF.

V gene TRBV5-1 combines with J gene TRBJ2-1, with 11 bases fitting TRBD1. Germline CDR1 SGHRS, CDR2 YFSETQ. V lost 4 bases to trimming and J lost 6 bases; unmatched junction nucleotides: 9. The CDR3 totals 16 residues. In DNA, the CDR3 is TGCGCCAGCAGCCTTCAGGGACAGGGGGTTCTCAATGAGCAGTTCTTC. Its translation: CASSLQGQGVLNEQFF.

The table lists this clonotype with many counts. The chain is built from TRBV7-3 and TRBJ1-2; 8 nucleotides agree with TRBD1. J lost 1 base, V lost 4 bases, and 2 bases had no gene match. The CDR3 covers 14 residues. Germline V gene lookup returns CDR1 SGHTA and CDR2 FQGTGA. CDR3: CASSSGQVNYGYTF. CDR3 DNA sequence: TGTGCCAGCAGCTCGGGACAGGTTAACTATGGCTACACCTTC.

The genes are TRBV30 and TRBJ2-2; D is unresolved. This CDR3 region has 16 residues. The V and J ends lost 0 bases and 2 bases respectively, with 13 bases between them. In germline, CDR1 is GTSNPN, CDR2 SVGIG (reference sequence). The CDR3 DNA is TGTGCCTGGAGTGTATTTGGAGACAAAAACACCGGGGAGCTGTTTTTT. Residues: CAWSVFGDKNTGELFF.

This clonotype was found a few times. As DNA, the CDR3 is TGTGCCAGCAGCCCCACCGCACAAGTATCAGGACAGGGCGACTCTGGGGCCAACGTCCTGACTTTC. It encodes CASSPTAQVSGQGDSGANVLTF. The chain uses TRBV4-2 and TRBJ2-6; 8 bases are a match to TRBD1. Germline CDR1 is LGHNA and CDR2 is YNFKEQ. This CDR3 has 22 amino acids. The ends lost 4 bases at V and 0 bases at J; junction bases unmatched: 20.

This chain connects TRBV6-1 to TRBJ2-1; either TRBD1 or TRBD2 may supply D (5 bases each). Looked up from germline, CDR1 is MNHNS and CDR2 is SASEGT. Deletions cut 1 base from V and 6 bases from J, with 13 bases between. This CDR3 contains 15 residues. CDR3 DNA sequence: TGTGCCAGCAGTGAAGGATTGGGGACGGGCAATGAGCAGTTCTTC. Protein: CASSEGLGTGNEQFF.